These T cell receptor beta chains were read from a single sample in a study of T cell responses to AZD1222 COVID-19 vaccine. Using immunoSEQ multiplex PCR, the repertoire was profiled, and TCRdb retains in-frame clones only, with some absent. The sample has about 170,000 clones, 75% to 90% seen once. The sequencing here drew on peripheral blood, taken on day 0 of AZD1222 vaccination. The source of these receptors is an adult in good health. Each CDR3 is given with its conserved first and last residue.

j_call v_call cdr3_aa
TRBJ2-5 TRBV3-1/TRBV3-2 CASSQRRRETQYF
TRBJ2-2 TRBV7-8 CASSLVGNLGTGELFF
TRBJ2-7 TRBV7-9 CASSSTGFWEQYF
TRBJ2-1 TRBV7-9 CASSLALGYNEQFF
TRBJ1-2 TRBV5-6 CASSFVRVRGADYTF
TRBJ1-2 TRBV12-3/TRBV12-4 CASSPQTVYGYTF
TRBJ2-1 TRBV28 CASSSGLLQGKGQFF
TRBJ1-2 TRBV9 CASSVVSGFYGYTF
TRBJ2-1 TRBV7-8 CASSLGLAGASSYNEQFF
TRBJ1-1 TRBV16 CASSPYTGSGNTEAFF
TRBJ2-2 TRBV7-3 CASTLYPGDTGELFF
TRBJ1-1 TRBV30 CAWDRENPANTEAFF
TRBJ1-2 TRBV30 CAAGTSGYTF
TRBJ2-3 TRBV5-1 CASRTTPPTDTQYF
TRBJ2-2 TRBV11-3 CASSLEDRLSGSTGELFF
TRBJ1-2 TRBV11-2 CASSSHPQGYTF
TRBJ1-2 TRBV25-1 CASPHRVGPYGYTF
TRBJ1-2 TRBV6-5 CASSPVRAPRGGYTF
TRBJ2-7 TRBV7-3 CASSLNRDGEQYF
TRBJ2-5 TRBV2 CASYRERQQETQYF
TRBJ1-2 TRBV5-1 CASSDGQDNGYTF
TRBJ1-1 TRBV5-4 CASSPGLTAEAFF